A single sample gave rise to the 26 T cell receptor beta chains below, sequenced in a study of beta chain features in type 1 diabetes. Study-wide points: All four CD4+ subsets of Type 1 diabetes patients contained TCRB CDR3s that were moderately but significantly shorter.

The antigens these receptors bind are not known. Isolated RNA was reverse transcribed in full, so expressed TCRB transcripts were sequenced. TCRdb's table, derived via immunoSEQ multiplex PCR, lists solely in-frame clones and lacks some. This sample has some 350,000 clones, with 13% found just once. The specimen sequenced was naive CD4+ T cells from blood. Receptors originate from a young woman with type 1 diabetes.

This clone was seen more than once but under ten times. The genes are TRBV9 and TRBJ1-1; D possibly corresponds to TRBD1 (6 bases). The V gene lost 0 bases and the J gene lost 5 bases, with 17 bases spanning the gap. The CDR3 totals 16 residues. CDR1 is SGDLS and CDR2 is YYNGEE in the germline V gene. The CDR3 region is CASSVAGTTGRTEAFF. In nucleotides, the CDR3 is TGTGCCAGCAGCGTAGCTGGGACAACGGGTCGGACTGAAGCTTTCTTT.

The rearrangement links TRBV28 to TRBJ2-1, with 7 bases fitting TRBD2. Germline V lookup: CDR1 MDHEN, CDR2 SYDVKM. V trimming: 3 bases; J trimming: 3 bases; junction bases outside the gene matches: 5. The CDR3 runs 15 residues. CDR3 protein: CASSFTGGRYNEQFF. The DNA of the CDR3 is TGTGCCAGCAGTTTCACGGGAGGTCGCTACAATGAGCAGTTCTTC. Filled out from reference TRBV28 and TRBJ2-1, the complete variable domain reads DVKVTQSSRYLVKRTGEKVFLECVQDMDHENMFWYRQDPGLGLRLIYFSYDVKMKEKGDIPEGYSVSREKKERFSLILESASTNQTSMYLCASSFTGGRYNEQFFGPGTRLTVL.

This clone was counted only a few times. V usage is TRBV9 and J usage is TRBJ2-1; TRBD2 agrees at 8 bases. Per the germline V gene, CDR1 is SGDLS and CDR2 is YYNGEE. V lost 0 bases to trimming and J lost 6 bases; unmatched junction nucleotides: 2. This CDR3 spans 14 amino acids. CDR3 sequence (DNA): TGTGCCAGCAGCGTAGCGGGAGGGGCCAATGAGCAGTTCTTC. This codes for CASSVAGGANEQFF.

V is TRBV5-4 and J is TRBJ2-1, with TRBD2 matching over 9 bases. V lost 1 base and J lost 8; bases outside the gene matches: 7. The CDR3 is 15 residues long. Germline CDR1 is SGHNT and CDR2 is YYREEE (reference sequence). CDR3 in amino acids: CASSLMLAGEDEQFF. As DNA, the CDR3 is TGTGCCAGCAGCTTGATGTTAGCGGGAGAGGATGAGCAGTTCTTC. Using reference TRBV5-4 and TRBJ2-1 for the parts outside the CDR3, the full variable domain is ETGVTQSPTHLIKTRGQQVTLRCSSQSGHNTVSWYQQALGQGPQFIFQYYREEENGRGNFPPRFSGLQFPNYSSELNVNALELDDSALYLCASSLMLAGEDEQFFGPGTRLTVL.

This clone was seen a handful of times. The CDR3 loop is CASSQEAGYSYEQYV. CDR3 nucleotide sequence: TGCGCCAGCAGCCAAGAGGCGGGCTACTCCTACGAGCAGTACGTC. The rearrangement links TRBV4-3 to TRBJ2-7, with TRBD2 as a possible D gene (5 bases). Trimming shortened V by 0 bases and J by 0 bases, and 9 bases separated the two germline ends. This CDR3 contains 15 residues. Germline CDR1 and CDR2: LGHNA and YSLEER.

This clone has only a few counts. This sequence joins TRBV7-9 and TRBJ2-1, with D possibly TRBD2 on 5 matching bases. Trimming took 5 bases from V and 6 from J, leaving 17 bases between them. In germline, CDR1 is SEHNR, CDR2 FQNEAQ (reference sequence). The CDR3 covers 15 residues. CDR3 in DNA: TGTGCCAGCAGCCACACTAGTAGGGTTGTCAATGAGCAGTTCTTC. Amino acids: CASSHTSRVVNEQFF.

CDR3 nucleotides: TGTGCCAGCAGCGCCCGCTCCCCAGGGAACGGTGAGCAGTTCTTC. Amino acid sequence: CASSARSPGNGEQFF. V and J are TRBV9 and TRBJ2-1, with D tentatively TRBD1 (5 bases). Trimming removed 3 bases at V and 9 bases at J, with 19 bases between. CDR3 length equals 15 residues. Germline-derived CDR1 and CDR2 are SGDLS and YYNGEE.

The CDR3 region has the DNA TGTGCCACCAGCAGAGATCTGGACAGTAATTACCCCTCTGGGGCCAACGTCCTGACTTTC. It is translated as CATSRDLDSNYPSGANVLTF. The chain links TRBV15 to TRBJ2-6; TRBD1 might be the D (6 bases). V was trimmed by 0 bases and J by 0 bases, leaving 18 bases between them. The CDR3 extends over 20 amino acids. CDR1 and CDR2 (germline): LNHNV, YYDKDF (reference sequence). The full variable domain, in which reference TRBV15 and TRBJ2-6 provide the parts outside the CDR3, is DAMVIQNPRYQVTQFGKPVTLSCSQTLNHNVMYWYQQKSSQAPKLLFHYYDKDFNNEADTPDNFQSRRPNTSFCFLDIRSPGLGDTAMYLCATSRDLDSNYPSGANVLTFGAGSRLTVL.

At least ten counts were recorded for this clone. V gene TRBV30 combines with J gene TRBJ1-2, with D uncertain. Germline CDR1 and CDR2: GTSNPN and SVGIG (reference sequence). Deletions cut 0 bases from V and 4 bases from J, with 12 bases between. This CDR3 contains 14 residues. CDR3 sequence (DNA): TGTGCCTGGAGTGTTGGACTCGGGAGCTATGGCTACACCTTC. As protein: CAWSVGLGSYGYTF.

This clone was seen only a few times. This sequence joins TRBV30 and TRBJ2-5; TRBD2 matches 10 bases. The CDR3 consists of 14 residues. The V gene end was trimmed by 0 bases and the J gene end by 4 bases; junction bases not matched to a gene: 2. Germline V gives CDR1 GTSNPN, CDR2 SVGIG (reference sequence). The CDR3 loop reads CAWSVVAGGETQYF. Here the CDR3 DNA reads TGTGCCTGGAGTGTGGTAGCGGGAGGAGAGACCCAGTACTTC. Combining the CDR3 with reference TRBV30 and TRBJ2-5 gives the whole variable domain SQTIHQWPATLVQPVGSPLSLECTVEGTSNPNLYWYRQAAGRGLQLLFYSVGIGQISSEVPQNLSASRPQDRQFILSSKKLLLSDSGFYLCAWSVVAGGETQYFGPGTRLLVL.

This clone was recorded a few times. The rearrangement joins TRBV11-2 to TRBJ2-7; 7 bases are shared with TRBD1. Germline V lookup: CDR1 SGHAT, CDR2 FQNNGV. The CDR3 runs to 13 residues. J gave up 5 bases and V 5 bases, and 6 bases lay outside the gene matches. In nucleotides, the CDR3 is TGTGCCAGCAGCCCCGACAGGGCTGACGAGCAGTACGTC. Translation: CASSPDRADEQYV.

The chain combines TRBV10-3 with TRBJ2-7; 8 positions agree with TRBD1. The germline V gene has CDR1 ENHRY and CDR2 SYGVKD. V lost 6 bases to trimming and J lost 2 bases; unmatched junction nucleotides: 6. CDR3 length equals 14 residues. Here the CDR3 reads CAISRTGNTYEQYF. CDR3 bases: TGTGCCATCAGCCGGACAGGGAATACCTACGAGCAGTACTTC.

DNA of the CDR3: TGTGCCATCAGACTTTCCGGGACAGGGGGCGATGGCTACACCTTC. Translation gives CAIRLSGTGGDGYTF. The gene calls are TRBV10-3 and TRBJ1-2; 12 bases fit TRBD1. Unmatched junction bases numbered 8, after V lost 6 bases and J lost 6 bases. The length of the CDR3 is 15 residues. Looked up from germline, CDR1 is ENHRY and CDR2 is SYGVKD.

This rearrangement joins TRBV28 to TRBJ2-1; 7 nucleotides match TRBD1. The CDR3 consists of 15 residues. Trimming removed 4 bases from V and 2 bases from J; junction bases left unmatched: 5. Germline values: CDR1 MDHEN, CDR2 SYDVKM. This chain's CDR3 is CASSSIDRAYNEQFF. DNA of the CDR3: TGTGCCAGCAGTTCTATTGACAGGGCCTACAATGAGCAGTTCTTC.

A few counts support this clone. The chain combines TRBV18 with TRBJ2-1, with 9 bases lining up with TRBD2. With V trimmed by 3 bases and J by 7 bases, 13 bases remained unmatched. Looked up from germline, CDR1 is KGHSH and CDR2 is LQKENI. This CDR3 region has 17 residues. The CDR3 region is CASSPDGGSGRRNEQFF. Here the CDR3 DNA reads TGTGCCAGCTCACCGGATGGGGGCAGCGGGAGGAGGAATGAGCAGTTCTTC.

This chain joins TRBV28 and TRBJ1-5; the D gene is possibly TRBD1 (6 bases). Germline-derived CDR1 and CDR2 are MDHEN and SYDVKM. The length of the CDR3 is 13 residues. Trimming removed 2 bases at V and 7 bases at J, with 9 bases between. The CDR3 nucleotides are TGTGCCAGCAGTTTAGGGACACGGCAGCCCCAGCATTTT. Protein: CASSLGTRQPQHF. The complete variable domain, with remaining parts taken from reference TRBV28 and TRBJ1-5, reads DVKVTQSSRYLVKRTGEKVFLECVQDMDHENMFWYRQDPGLGLRLIYFSYDVKMKEKGDIPEGYSVSREKKERFSLILESASTNQTSMYLCASSLGTRQPQHFGDGTRLSIL.

This clone came up a few times. The V gene is TRBV5-1, the J gene TRBJ2-7, with 8 nucleotides matching TRBD1. CDR1 and CDR2 from the germline V gene are SGHRS and YFSETQ. After removal of 1 base from V and 12 bases from J, the junction contained 6 bases not matched to a gene. The CDR3 length is 12 residues. The CDR3 DNA is TGCGCCAGCAGCTTGACAGGGGGGTCGCTGTACTTC. The encoded protein is CASSLTGGSLYF. Combining the CDR3 with reference TRBV5-1 and TRBJ2-7 gives the whole variable domain KAGVTQTPRYLIKTRGQQVTLSCSPISGHRSVSWYQQTPGQGLQFLFEYFSETQRNKGNFPGRFSGRQFSNSRSEMNVSTLELGDSALYLCASSLTGGSLYFGPGTRLTVT.

The table lists this clone with a few counts. V usage is TRBV6-5 and J usage is TRBJ2-3; 8 bases align to TRBD2. Germline assignment: CDR1 MNHEY and CDR2 SVGAGI. The trim removed 7 bases at V and 3 bases at J, leaving 6 bases unmatched. There are 14 residues in the CDR3. CDR3 nucleotide sequence: TGTGCCAGCACAAGAGCGGGAGTTACAGATACGCAGTATTTT. It yields the protein CASTRAGVTDTQYF.

CDR3 sequence reads: CASRSGGLAKNIQYF. As DNA, the CDR3 is TGTGCCAGCAGATCAGGGGGGCTAGCCAAAAACATTCAGTACTTC. The chain couples TRBV7-3 to TRBJ2-4; D might be TRBD1 (7 bases). This CDR3 is 15 amino acids long. Trimming left V 6 bases short and J 0 bases short, with 12 bases between. CDR1 is SGHTA, CDR2 FQGTGA, per germline.

V is TRBV2 and J is TRBJ2-7; D not resolved. V was shortened by 8 bases and J by 3 bases, with 8 bases between the two germline ends. The CDR3 consists of 11 residues. Germline V gives CDR1 SNHLY, CDR2 FYNNEI. CDR3 in amino acids: CASQTSYEQYF. CDR3 sequence (DNA): TGTGCCAGCCAGACAAGCTACGAGCAGTACTTC.

The V call is TRBV2, the J call TRBJ2-5; weak D call: TRBD2 (5 bases). The germline V gene encodes CDR1 SNHLY and CDR2 FYNNEI. The ends were cut back, 5 bases at V and 2 bases at J, with 9 bases in the middle. The length of the CDR3 is 13 residues. The CDR3 region has the DNA TGTGCCAGCAGTTCCGGGATACAAGAGACCCAGTACTTC. Translated, it gives CASSSGIQETQYF.

V and J are TRBV30 and TRBJ2-2, with D possibly being TRBD1 (6 bases). The CDR3 length is 13 residues. Germline V gives CDR1 GTSNPN, CDR2 SVGIG (reference sequence). Trimming took off 0 bases at V and 7 bases at J, with 9 bases between the two ends. CDR3 coding DNA: TGTGCCTGGAGTGTAACAGGGAGCGGGGAGCTGTTTTTT. Protein product: CAWSVTGSGELFF.

This chain uses TRBV6-6 with TRBJ2-6; 7 bases line up with TRBD1. Germline V gives CDR1 MNHNY, CDR2 SVGAGI (reference sequence). V was clipped by 10 bases and J by 2 bases; unmatched bases: 5. The CDR3 totals 14 residues. In DNA, the CDR3 is TGTGCCACCTCGAGGGGGCCTGGGGCCAACGTCCTGACTTTC. Its protein product is CATSRGPGANVLTF.

This clone was counted between two and nine times. The rearrangement links TRBV19 to TRBJ2-5; D is uncertain. The germline CDR1 and CDR2 sequences are LNHDA and SQIVND (reference sequence). This CDR3 is built from 13 residues. Trimming removed 4 bases from V and 2 bases from J, with 8 bases in between. In DNA, the CDR3 is TGTGCCAGTAGTAACGCCAGACAAGAGACCCAGTACTTC. It is translated as CASSNARQETQYF.

This clone was observed a handful of times. This chain connects TRBV5-8 to TRBJ2-7; 7 nucleotides agree with TRBD1. Germline loops: CDR1 SGHTS, CDR2 YDEGEE. The CDR3 runs 14 residues. J gave up 3 bases and V 2 bases, and 5 bases lay outside the gene matches. The CDR3 sequence: CASSLQGFSYEQYV. The CDR3 coding sequence is TGTGCCAGCAGCTTACAGGGGTTTAGCTACGAGCAGTACGTC.

The chain is built from TRBV11-2 and TRBJ2-7; 8 positions agree with TRBD2. The CDR3 is made up of 15 amino acids. Germline V gene lookup returns CDR1 SGHAT and CDR2 FQNNGV. J lost 4 bases, V lost 1 base, and 6 bases had no gene match. DNA for the CDR3: TGTGCCAGCAGCTTAGGATCGGGGGGGGCTTACGAGCAGTACGTC. It encodes CASSLGSGGAYEQYV.